This passage covers 32 T cell receptor beta chains from one sample sequenced in a study of T cell changes during pregnancy in multiple sclerosis. Method: immunoSEQ multiplex PCR; TCRdb's copy keeps in-frame clones and lacks some. The data hold over 85,000 clones, with 91% observed a single time. Sequencing was performed on peripheral blood, taken in the first trimester of pregnancy. Every receptor here comes from a female donor in good health, enrolled as a control in a pregnancy study.

The chain couples TRBV18 to TRBJ2-5; possible D gene TRBD2, 7 bases. The germline CDR1 and CDR2 sequences are KGHSH and LQKENI. V was clipped by 1 base and J by 5 bases, with 11 bases between them. The CDR3 is made up of 14 amino acids. Here the CDR3 DNA reads TGTGCCAGCTCACCACAGGCGGGGGCCGAGACCCAGTACTTC. It specifies CASSPQAGAETQYF. The variable domain in full, with the rest retrieved from reference TRBV18 and TRBJ2-5, is NAGVMQNPRHLVRRRGQEARLRCSPMKGHSHVYWYRQLPEEGLKFMVYLQKENIIDESGMPKERFSAEFPKEGPSILRIQQVVRGDSAAYFCASSPQAGAETQYFGPGTRLLVL.

The chain joins TRBV14 to TRBJ2-1, with TRBD2 as a possible D gene (6 bases). The CDR3 consists of 15 residues. Germline V CDR1 and CDR2: SGHDN, FVKESK. With 4 bases removed from V and 2 bases from J, the gap between germline ends came to 12 bases. The CDR3 is CASSPQTRPYNEQFF. As DNA, the CDR3 is TGTGCCAGCAGCCCGCAGACTAGGCCCTACAATGAGCAGTTCTTC.

The chain links TRBV13 to TRBJ2-5; TRBD1 matches 7 bases. The V segment lost 4 bases and the J segment 5 bases; nucleotides outside the gene matches: 7. The CDR3 sequence is 14 residues long. Germline CDR1 is PRHDT and CDR2 is FYEKMQ (reference sequence). CDR3 protein: CASSSKTGMETQYF. DNA of the CDR3: TGTGCCAGCAGCTCCAAGACAGGGATGGAGACCCAGTACTTC.

This chain uses TRBV4-3 with TRBJ2-7; 10 positions agree with TRBD2. The ends lost 1 base at V and 6 bases at J; junction bases unmatched: 9. This CDR3 is built from 16 residues. Germline V gene data show CDR1 as LGHNA and CDR2 as YSLEER. CDR3 nucleotide sequence: TGCGCCAGCAGCCAAGTGTGGACTAGCGGTAACTTCGAGCAGTACTTC. Translation: CASSQVWTSGNFEQYF.

The chain is built from TRBV7-8 and TRBJ2-5; 12 nucleotides line up with TRBD2. Germline lookup yields CDR1 SGHVS and CDR2 FQNEAQ. The V gene end was trimmed by 1 base and the J gene end by 4 bases; junction bases not matched to a gene: 7. This CDR3 contains 17 residues. The chain's CDR3 is CASSLGLAGVVGETQYF. CDR3 sequence (DNA): TGTGCCAGCAGCTTAGGACTAGCGGGGGTTGTAGGAGAGACCCAGTACTTC.

J is TRBJ2-3 and V is TRBV7-2; D possibly corresponds to TRBD2 (7 bases). This CDR3 has 15 residues. Germline V lookup: CDR1 SGHTA, CDR2 FQGNSA. Between the trimmed V and J ends, which lost 2 bases and 2 bases, there was a span of 11 bases. The CDR3: CASSLRGANTDTQYF. In DNA, the CDR3 is TGTGCCAGCAGCTTACGGGGGGCTAACACAGATACGCAGTATTTT. Full variable domain (remainder filled in from reference TRBV7-2 and TRBJ2-3): GAGVSQSPSNKVTEKGKDVELRCDPISGHTALYWYRQSLGQGLEFLIYFQGNSAPDKSGLPSDRFSAERTGGSVSTLTIQRTQQEDSAVYLCASSLRGANTDTQYFGPGTRLTVL.

The CDR3 nucleotides read TGTGCCAGCAGCTTGACAGGGGGTTCGTGGAATGAGCAGTTCTTC. Protein sequence: CASSLTGGSWNEQFF. This chain uses TRBV7-3 with TRBJ2-1; 9 bases are a match to TRBD1. The CDR3 has 15 amino acids. CDR1 and CDR2 from the germline V gene are SGHTA and FQGTGA. V lost 3 bases, J lost 7 bases, and 7 bases stayed unmatched.

This clone turned up a few times. The V and J genes are TRBV5-6 and TRBJ1-2, with D maybe TRBD1 (6 bases). Germline CDR1 and CDR2: SGHDT and YYEEEE. The CDR3 is 12 amino acids. V was shortened by 5 bases and J by 4 bases, with 9 bases between the two germline ends. In DNA form, the CDR3 reads TGTGCCAGCAGTCAGGACAGCTATGGCTACACCTTC. Translation gives CASSQDSYGYTF.

The V and J genes are TRBV19 and TRBJ1-1, with 9 bases lining up with TRBD1. With 7 bases clipped from V and 5 bases from J, the junction kept 8 bases outside the gene matches. CDR3 length equals 14 residues. The germline V gene has CDR1 LNHDA and CDR2 SQIVND (reference sequence). Here the CDR3 reads CASTLQGARTEAFF. In nucleotides, the CDR3 is TGTGCCAGTACCCTACAGGGGGCGCGAACTGAAGCTTTCTTT.

This chain joins TRBV14 and TRBJ1-2; maybe TRBD1 (5 bases). In germline, CDR1 is SGHDN, CDR2 FVKESK. This CDR3 spans 14 amino acids. The V and J ends lost 4 bases and 7 bases respectively, with 16 bases between them. CDR3 loop: CASSRQGGKVGYTF. CDR3 sequence (DNA): TGTGCCAGCAGCCGGCAGGGAGGGAAGGTTGGCTACACCTTC.

The CDR3 is CSVEEIRGSGDTQYF. As DNA, the CDR3 is TGCAGCGTTGAAGAAATCCGGGGGAGCGGAGATACGCAGTATTTT. This chain connects TRBV29-1 to TRBJ2-3, with a tentative D call TRBD2 (6 bases). The CDR3 covers 15 residues. Germline V gene data show CDR1 as SQVTM and CDR2 as ANQGSEA. V was pared by 0 bases and J by 5 bases, with 15 bases between.

V usage is TRBV7-2 and J usage is TRBJ2-7; perhaps TRBD2 as D (6 bases). The germline V and J ends were trimmed by 5 bases and 7 bases, with 15 bases remaining between them. Germline CDR1 SGHTA, CDR2 FQGNSA. The CDR3 totals 13 residues. CDR3 sequence (DNA): TGTGCCAGCAGCCCGGGAGAAGTGGGGGAGCAGTACTTC. Amino acids: CASSPGEVGEQYF.

The chain joins TRBV28 to TRBJ2-3; 8 bases map to TRBD2. With V trimmed by 5 bases and J by 2 bases, 12 bases remained unmatched. Germline CDR1 and CDR2: MDHEN and SYDVKM. The CDR3 is made up of 17 amino acids. CDR3 DNA sequence: TGTGCCAGCAGTCTCCGGGGGGGCGGGGGGCCCACAGATACGCAGTATTTT. It codes for CASSLRGGGGPTDTQYF.

The rearrangement uses TRBV7-3 and TRBJ1-3, with TRBD1 matching 10 bases. The V gene's germline CDR1 is SGHTA and CDR2 FQGTGA. The junction had 1 base not matched to a gene; V was cut back by 3 bases and J by 2 bases. The CDR3 is made up of 15 amino acids. Written as DNA, the CDR3 is TGTGCCAGCAGCTTCGGACAGGGGGCTGGAAACACCATATATTTT. It specifies CASSFGQGAGNTIYF. Variable domain in full (rest from reference TRBV7-3 and TRBJ1-3): GAGVSQTPSNKVTEKGKYVELRCDPISGHTALYWYRQSLGQGPEFLIYFQGTGAADDSGLPNDRFFAVRPEGSVSTLKIQRTERGDSAVYLCASSFGQGAGNTIYFGEGSWLTVV.

The gene calls are TRBV11-2 and TRBJ1-2; D uncertain. This CDR3 has 13 amino acids. Germline assignment: CDR1 SGHAT and CDR2 FQNNGV. V shed 5 bases and J shed 8 bases, with 15 bases lying between them. In nucleotides, the CDR3 is TGTGCCAGCAGCGCCCCAGGTTTCCTGGGCTACACCTTC. It is translated as CASSAPGFLGYTF.

The V gene is TRBV4-2, the J gene TRBJ1-2; D not certain. Trimming pared 6 bases from V and 3 bases from J, leaving 5 bases between. Germline loops: CDR1 LGHNA, CDR2 YNFKEQ. The CDR3 has 11 amino acids. The CDR3, as DNA: TGTGCCAGCAGGAGTGACTATGGCTACACCTTC. Translation: CASRSDYGYTF.

This clone was counted once. The genes are TRBV6-5 and TRBJ2-1; D perhaps matches TRBD2 (7 bases). The V gene's germline CDR1 is MNHEY and CDR2 SVGAGI. Deletions cut 2 bases from V and 6 bases from J, with 14 bases between. The CDR3 has 15 residues. DNA of the CDR3: TGTGCCAGCAGTTACGACGGGGGGCCTATCAATGAGCAGTTCTTC. This translates into CASSYDGGPINEQFF.

In nucleotides, the CDR3 is TGTGCCAGCACCCCACGCGTCCAGGGAAATGAAAAACTGTTTTTT. Protein sequence: CASTPRVQGNEKLFF. The V call is TRBV27, the J call TRBJ1-4; D is possibly TRBD1 (5 bases). V lost 7 bases and J lost 5, with 17 bases in between. This CDR3 has 15 residues. The germline V gene has CDR1 MNHEY and CDR2 SMNVEV (reference sequence).

The J gene is TRBJ2-2, the V gene TRBV7-3, with D possibly being TRBD1 (6 bases). The germline gives CDR1 SGHTA, CDR2 FQGTGA. V shed 5 bases and J shed 1 base, with 14 bases lying between them. This CDR3 is built from 16 residues. DNA for the CDR3: TGTGCCAGCAGCCCCCAAGGGGGACAGAACACCGGGGAGCTGTTTTTT. Translated: CASSPQGGQNTGELFF.

The chain links TRBV14 to TRBJ2-7, with TRBD1 as a possible D gene (6 bases). Trimming cost V 4 bases and J 0 bases, with 10 bases left between them. Germline loops: CDR1 SGHDN, CDR2 FVKESK. This CDR3 spans 14 amino acids. The CDR3: CASSRGLGSYEQYF. CDR3 in DNA: TGTGCCAGCAGCCGGGGGCTCGGCTCCTACGAGCAGTACTTC.

The V call is TRBV19, the J call TRBJ1-1; D is uncertain. V lost 5 bases and J lost 3, with 13 bases in between. This CDR3 has 14 amino acids. Germline CDR1 is LNHDA and CDR2 is SQIVND (reference sequence). In DNA form, the CDR3 reads TGTGCCAGTAGTTCTCAAGGGCGGGACACTGAAGCTTTCTTT. Encoded protein: CASSSQGRDTEAFF.

This clone was found once. The chain is built from TRBV5-1 and TRBJ2-3, with 14 bases matching TRBD2. The germline gives CDR1 SGHRS, CDR2 YFSETQ. V trimming: 0 bases; J trimming: 1 base; junction bases outside the gene matches: 1. This CDR3 comprises 17 residues. The CDR3: CASSLGLAGGRTDTQYF. The CDR3 nucleotides are TGCGCCAGCAGCTTGGGACTAGCGGGGGGGCGCACAGATACGCAGTATTTT.

The CDR3 nucleotides read TGTGCCAGCAGCGTGAATATTGGAGGGTACAATGAGCAGTTCTTC. Translated, it gives CASSVNIGGYNEQFF. This chain links TRBV7-2 with TRBJ2-1, with D perhaps matching TRBD2 (6 bases). The CDR3 has 15 amino acids. The germline V gene has CDR1 SGHTA and CDR2 FQGNSA. V lost 5 bases and J 4 bases, leaving 15 bases between the germline ends. Full variable domain (outside the CDR3, taken from reference TRBV7-2 and TRBJ2-1): GAGVSQSPSNKVTEKGKDVELRCDPISGHTALYWYRQSLGQGLEFLIYFQGNSAPDKSGLPSDRFSAERTGGSVSTLTIQRTQQEDSAVYLCASSVNIGGYNEQFFGPGTRLTVL.

The chain has TRBV7-6 and TRBJ2-5, with D possibly being TRBD2 (6 bases). The CDR3 covers 15 residues. Looked up from germline, CDR1 is SGHVS and CDR2 is FNYEAQ. Between the trimmed V and J ends, which lost 3 bases and 3 bases, there was a span of 14 bases. The CDR3 spells CASSFTYRREETQYF. In nucleotides, the CDR3 is TGTGCCAGCAGCTTCACTTACAGGAGGGAAGAGACCCAGTACTTC.

The rearrangement joins TRBV4-3 to TRBJ1-3, with 7 bases lining up with TRBD1. The CDR3 sequence is 16 residues long. Germline CDR1 is LGHNA and CDR2 is YSLEER. Trimming cost V 3 bases and J 3 bases; bases outside gene matches: 8. DNA for the CDR3: TGCGCCAGCAGCCACAGGACAGGCTCATATGGAAACACCATATATTTT. Its protein product is CASSHRTGSYGNTIYF.

V is TRBV6-5 and J is TRBJ1-6; 7 nucleotides line up with TRBD1. The germline V gene has CDR1 MNHEY and CDR2 SVGAGI. With 0 bases clipped from V and 12 bases from J, the junction kept 2 bases outside the gene matches. The CDR3 consists of 13 residues. Here the CDR3 DNA reads TGTGCCAGCAGTTACTCGAGGGGGCTACCCCTCCACTTT. Translated, it gives CASSYSRGLPLHF.

This rearrangement joins TRBV5-1 to TRBJ1-4; D is unresolved. Germline-derived CDR1 and CDR2 are SGHRS and YFSETQ. V was pared by 1 base and J by 4 bases, with 8 bases between. This CDR3 region has 14 residues. Here the CDR3 DNA reads TGCGCCAGCAGCTTGATGGGAGATAATGAAAAACTGTTTTTT. Translating gives CASSLMGDNEKLFF.

The chain joins TRBV4-3 to TRBJ2-2; a weak D match, TRBD2 (7 bases). Germline CDR1 and CDR2: LGHNA and YSLEER. This CDR3 contains 17 residues. Trimming removed 2 bases at V and 4 bases at J, with 17 bases between. CDR3 residues: CASSQLGEGGPTGELFF. Written as DNA, the CDR3 is TGCGCCAGCAGCCAACTGGGGGAGGGGGGGCCCACCGGGGAGCTGTTTTTT.

The chain carries TRBV4-3 and TRBJ1-1; D remains ambiguous. The CDR3 consists of 14 residues. Germline V gene data show CDR1 as LGHNA and CDR2 as YSLEER. Trimming cost V 1 base and J 1 base, with 7 bases left between them. CDR3 region: CASSQAGTNTEAFF. The DNA of the CDR3 is TGCGCCAGCAGCCAAGCGGGAACGAACACTGAAGCTTTCTTT.

This chain connects TRBV5-6 to TRBJ2-1, with TRBD1 identical over 7 bases. The ends lost 0 bases at V and 4 bases at J; junction bases unmatched: 13. This CDR3 comprises 18 residues. Germline CDR1 reads SGHDT; CDR2 reads YYEEEE. CDR3 sequence (DNA): TGTGCCAGCAGCTTGGTATACCCCCGGGACAGACTGTACAATGAGCAGTTCTTC. Protein product: CASSLVYPRDRLYNEQFF. The variable domain in full, completed from reference TRBV5-6 and TRBJ2-1, reads DAGVTQSPTHLIKTRGQQVTLRCSPKSGHDTVSWYQQALGQGPQFIFQYYEEEERQRGNFPDRFSGHQFPNYSSELNVNALLLGDSALYLCASSLVYPRDRLYNEQFFGPGTRLTVL.

The CDR3 here is CASSPGGSGTEAFF. Here the CDR3 DNA reads TGTGCCAGCAGCCCGGGCGGTAGCGGCACTGAAGCTTTCTTT. The chain is built from TRBV9 and TRBJ1-1, with unresolved D. Trimming left V 4 bases short and J 4 bases short, with 14 bases between. The length of the CDR3 is 14 residues. Per germline, CDR1 SGDLS and CDR2 YYNGEE.

The gene calls are TRBV9 and TRBJ2-6, with D maybe TRBD1 (5 bases). Trimming took off 0 bases at V and 0 bases at J, with 10 bases between the two ends. This CDR3 spans 17 amino acids. Germline CDR1 SGDLS, CDR2 YYNGEE. Written as DNA, the CDR3 is TGTGCCAGCAGCGTAGCTGGACACCTCTCTGGGGCCAACGTCCTGACTTTC. Its translation: CASSVAGHLSGANVLTF.